Presented here are 5 T cell receptor beta chains from one specimen sequenced in a study of blood T cell repertoires in COVID-19. TCRdb's copy holds only in-frame clones and misses some; the assay was immunoSEQ multiplex PCR. This table has roughly 220,000 clones, about 86% appearing once. The sequencing sample was made of PBMCs or T cells enriched from blood (not recorded which). Receptors originate from a woman between 50 and 59 years old with acute COVID-19.

With regard to this clone: Other DNA sequences in this specimen translate into the identical CDR3. V and J are TRBV18 and TRBJ2-3, with TRBD2 as a possible D gene (6 bases). CDR1 and CDR2 from the germline V gene are KGHSH and LQKENI. The CDR3 is made up of 15 amino acids. V was trimmed by 6 bases and J by 0 bases, leaving 13 bases between them. The CDR3 spells CASSPRRGSTDTQYF. CDR3 sequence (DNA): TGTGCCAGCTCCCCCCGGAGGGGTAGCACAGATACGCAGTATTTT.

The chain carries TRBV9 and TRBJ1-1; the D is unclear. The V end lost 0 bases, the J end lost 3 bases, and 12 bases lay between the germline ends. The CDR3 contains 15 residues. Germline loops: CDR1 SGDLS, CDR2 YYNGEE. The CDR3 DNA sequence: TGTGCCAGCAGCGTAGTAGGAGGCGGTCACACTGAAGCTTTCTTT. Translation: CASSVVGGGHTEAFF.

The table lists this clone with a few counts. The chain links TRBV7-3 to TRBJ2-2, with 9 bases fitting TRBD2. The CDR3 totals 14 residues. CDR1 and CDR2 from the germline V gene are SGHTA and FQGTGA. The ends lost 4 bases at V and 4 bases at J; junction bases unmatched: 1. The CDR3, as DNA: TGTGCCAGCAGCTCGACTAGCGGCACCGGGGAGCTGTTTTTT. Translation gives CASSSTSGTGELFF.

V is TRBV20-1 and J is TRBJ1-2; 8 bases align to TRBD1. The CDR3 spans 13 residues. J lost 2 bases, V lost 3 bases, and 2 bases had no gene match. Germline assignment: CDR1 DFQATT and CDR2 SNEGSKA (reference sequence). CDR3 protein: CSASGDRNYGYTF. For the CDR3, the DNA is TGCAGTGCTAGTGGGGACAGGAACTATGGCTACACCTTC.

This chain connects TRBV6-5 to TRBJ1-2, with D perhaps TRBD1 (6 bases). The germline V and J ends were trimmed by 6 bases and 5 bases, with 19 bases remaining between them. CDR3 length equals 15 residues. Germline assignment: CDR1 MNHEY and CDR2 SVGAGI. CDR3 protein: CASRSGTFKLYGYTF. The DNA for the CDR3 is TGTGCCAGCAGGTCCGGGACATTTAAGCTTTATGGCTACACCTTC.